These 21 T cell receptor beta chains came from one sample sequenced in a study of Ad26.COV2.S vaccination and SARS-CoV-2 variants. Produced via immunoSEQ multiplex PCR; TCRdb's table is partial and in-frame only. The table lists over 130,000 clones, 86% of them singletons. The starting material was peripheral blood, obtained after recovery from COVID-19. The source of these receptors is a human donor who had recovered from COVID-19.

The chain employs TRBV11-3 and TRBJ2-5, with a tentative D call TRBD1 (6 bases). Trimming cost V 5 bases and J 5 bases, with 12 bases left between them. CDR1 is SGHNT and CDR2 is YENEEA in the germline V gene. This CDR3 has 13 amino acids. The CDR3 region has the DNA TGTGCCAGCAGCACCGACAGGACGGAGACCCAGTACTTC. This translates into CASSTDRTETQYF.

The gene calls are TRBV10-3 and TRBJ1-5; D remains unclear. V was cut by 3 bases and J by 9 bases, with 9 bases left in between. Germline V gene lookup returns CDR1 ENHRY and CDR2 SYGVKD. The CDR3 is 12 amino acids. In DNA, the CDR3 is TGTGCCATCAGTGACGGACCGGGGCCCCAGCATTTT. Protein: CAISDGPGPQHF.

About this clone itself: Germline is not matched at one junction end, which may reflect a read error. The DNA of the CDR3 is TGTGCCAGCAGCTACTATCGGGACAGGGGTGATCAGCCCCAGCATTTT. Translating gives CASSYYRDRGDQPQHF. The V gene is TRBV6-5, the J gene TRBJ1-5; TRBD1 aligns across 10 bases. The CDR3 is made up of 16 amino acids. Germline V gives CDR1 MNHEY, CDR2 SVGAGI.

The chain employs TRBV14 and TRBJ1-6; D unresolved. CDR3 length: 12 residues. The germline V and J ends were trimmed by 0 bases and 11 bases, with 5 bases remaining between them. Germline-derived CDR1 and CDR2 are SGHDN and FVKESK. CDR3 coding DNA: TGTGCCAGCAGCCAAGATCTACCACCCCTCCACTTT. Residues: CASSQDLPPLHF.

This clone was detected once. The rearrangement joins TRBV18 to TRBJ1-6; the D is unclear. The CDR3 spans 13 residues. Trimming removed 3 bases at V and 9 bases at J, with 9 bases between. The germline V gene encodes CDR1 KGHSH and CDR2 LQKENI. The CDR3 sequence: CASSPETGSPLHF. As DNA, the CDR3 is TGTGCCAGCTCACCGGAGACTGGTTCACCCCTCCACTTT. Based on the CDR3 plus reference TRBV18 and TRBJ1-6, the full variable domain is NAGVMQNPRHLVRRRGQEARLRCSPMKGHSHVYWYRQLPEEGLKFMVYLQKENIIDESGMPKERFSAEFPKEGPSILRIQQVVRGDSAAYFCASSPETGSPLHFGNGTRLTVT.

The chain carries TRBV6-5 and TRBJ1-1; D is perhaps TRBD1 (6 bases). CDR1 and CDR2 from the germline V gene are MNHEY and SVGAGI. The CDR3 covers 15 residues. Trimming shortened V by 2 bases and J by 1 base, and 11 bases separated the two germline ends. CDR3 sequence (DNA): TGTGCCAGCAGTTACAATGGAGGGGGGAACACTGAAGCTTTCTTT. Protein product: CASSYNGGGNTEAFF.

This rearrangement joins TRBV6-2 or TRBV6-3 to TRBJ1-1; D is possibly TRBD1 (5 bases). The CDR3 sequence is 14 residues long. Per germline, CDR1 MNHEY and CDR2 SVGEGT. The germline V and J ends were trimmed by 3 bases and 2 bases, with 10 bases remaining between them. The CDR3 is CASSYYGANTEAFF. DNA of the CDR3: TGTGCCAGCAGTTATTATGGGGCCAACACTGAAGCTTTCTTT.

The rearrangement uses TRBV27 and TRBJ1-1; 7 bases align to TRBD1. V lost 5 bases to trimming and J lost 0 bases; unmatched junction nucleotides: 3. Germline-derived CDR1 and CDR2 are MNHEY and SMNVEV (reference sequence). CDR3 length equals 14 residues. CDR3 sequence: CASSRDRLNTEAFF. In DNA, the CDR3 is TGTGCCAGCAGTCGGGACAGACTGAACACTGAAGCTTTCTTT.

The genes are TRBV19 and TRBJ2-1; 8 bases are a match to TRBD2. CDR3 length: 15 amino acids. Germline V gene data show CDR1 as LNHDA and CDR2 as SQIVND (reference sequence). The V segment lost 7 bases and the J segment 8 bases; nucleotides outside the gene matches: 13. The CDR3, as DNA: TGTGCCAGTAAAGGCTTGGGACTAGGGTCAGATGAGCAGTTCTTC. Translated, it gives CASKGLGLGSDEQFF. Full variable domain (missing parts from reference TRBV19 and TRBJ2-1): DGGITQSPKYLFRKEGQNVTLSCEQNLNHDAMYWYRQDPGQGLRLIYYSQIVNDFQKGDIAEGYSVSREKKESFPLTVTSAQKNPTAFYLCASKGLGLGSDEQFFGPGTRLTVL.

The V gene is TRBV27, the J gene TRBJ2-1, with D possibly matching TRBD2 (5 bases). The germline CDR1 and CDR2 sequences are MNHEY and SMNVEV (reference sequence). This CDR3 spans 17 amino acids. The germline V and J ends were trimmed by 1 base and 0 bases, with 13 bases remaining between them. The CDR3 DNA sequence: TGTGCCAGCAGTTTATACTGGGAAGGGAGCTCCTACAATGAGCAGTTCTTC. It translates to CASSLYWEGSSYNEQFF.

The chain joins TRBV27 to TRBJ1-1; D is uncertain. Per the germline V gene, CDR1 is MNHEY and CDR2 is SMNVEV (reference sequence). V was cut by 3 bases and J by 1 base, with 6 bases left in between. The CDR3 covers 13 residues. In nucleotides, the CDR3 is TGTGCCAGCAGTTTGGCAGAGAACACTGAAGCTTTCTTT. It yields the protein CASSLAENTEAFF.

The chain joins TRBV6-2 or TRBV6-3 to TRBJ1-5; D is possibly TRBD1 (6 bases). Germline V CDR1 and CDR2: MNHEY, SVGEGT. The ends were cut back, 4 bases at V and 4 bases at J, with 8 bases in the middle. This CDR3 spans 13 amino acids. The CDR3, as DNA: TGTGCCAGCAGTTTAGGGACAAATCAGCCCCAGCATTTT. Its protein is CASSLGTNQPQHF.

The J gene is TRBJ1-4, the V gene TRBV21-1; TRBD1, the table's D call, was not compared with the DNA. TRBV21-1 represents a pseudogene. The CDR3 contains 18 residues. The CDR3 bases are TGTGCCAGCAGCAAACGCCCCCCTCTGAGGGGGAAGTATGAAAAACTGTTTTTT. Its protein is CASSKRPPLRGKYEKLFF.

The CDR3 nucleotides read TGTGCCAGCAGCCTAGGGGCAGGGAACCTACGGGAGCAGTACTTC. Its translation is CASSLGAGNLREQYF. The chain joins TRBV28 to TRBJ2-7; D might be TRBD1 (5 bases). V was trimmed by 6 bases and J by 7 bases, leaving 22 bases between them. The germline V gene encodes CDR1 MDHEN and CDR2 SYDVKM. The CDR3 contains 15 residues.

The chain is built from TRBV29-1 and TRBJ2-4; tentatively, D is TRBD2 (6 bases). Trimming shortened V by 1 base and J by 6 bases, and 13 bases separated the two germline ends. Germline loops: CDR1 SQVTM, CDR2 ANQGSEA. This CDR3 comprises 14 residues. CDR3 sequence: CSVEVGGGRNIQYF. The CDR3 DNA follows: TGCAGCGTTGAAGTAGGTGGAGGGAGAAACATTCAGTACTTC.

V and J are TRBV18 and TRBJ2-4; tentative D call: TRBD2 (6 bases). The CDR3 has 13 amino acids. V was clipped by 4 bases and J by 10 bases, with 14 bases between them. Germline values: CDR1 KGHSH, CDR2 LQKENI. CDR3 bases: TGTGCCAGCTCACTGGGACTGAAGGAAATTCAGTACTTC. Translating it yields CASSLGLKEIQYF.

J is TRBJ1-1 and V is TRBV7-2; tentatively, D is TRBD1 (5 bases). CDR1 SGHTA and CDR2 FQGNSA come from the germline V gene. Trimming removed 3 bases at V and 1 base at J, with 9 bases between. The CDR3 has 14 amino acids. This chain's CDR3 is CASSLGPGNTEAFF. The CDR3 DNA sequence: TGTGCCAGCAGCTTGGGGCCAGGGAACACTGAAGCTTTCTTT.

The chain carries TRBV11-3 and TRBJ2-3; TRBD1 matches 7 bases. This CDR3 has 14 amino acids. CDR1 is SGHNT, CDR2 YENEEA, per germline. After removal of 7 bases from V and 0 bases from J, the junction contained 4 bases not matched to a gene. This CDR3 is CASTGQESTDTQYF. Here the CDR3 DNA reads TGTGCCAGCACCGGACAGGAAAGCACAGATACGCAGTATTTT. The full variable domain, rest sourced from reference TRBV11-3 and TRBJ2-3, is EAGVVQSPRYKIIEKKQPVAFWCNPISGHNTLYWYLQNLGQGPELLIRYENEEAVDDSQLPKDRFSAERLKGVDSTLKIQPAELGDSAVYLCASTGQESTDTQYFGPGTRLTVL.

This chain's CDR3 is CASSQDVQAGEAFF. The DNA for the CDR3 is TGTGCCAGCAGCCAAGATGTCCAGGCGGGTGAAGCTTTCTTT. The chain uses TRBV3-1 (or the pseudogene TRBV3-2) and TRBJ1-1, with D uncertain. Trimming shortened V by 0 bases and J by 7 bases, and 12 bases separated the two germline ends. CDR1 is LGHDT, CDR2 YNNKEL, per germline (reference sequence). The CDR3 consists of 14 residues.

The gene calls are TRBV19 and TRBJ1-3, with 9 bases lining up with TRBD1. Germline values: CDR1 LNHDA, CDR2 SQIVND (reference sequence). Trimming at V came to 3 bases and at J to 4 bases, leaving 4 bases not matched to a gene. The length of the CDR3 is 15 residues. For the CDR3, the DNA is TGTGCCAGTAGTATTTGGACAGGGGCCGGAAACACCATATATTTT. The encoded protein is CASSIWTGAGNTIYF.

V and J are TRBV28 and TRBJ1-2, with TRBD1 as a possible D gene (5 bases). The length of the CDR3 is 12 residues. V was cut by 8 bases and J by 8 bases, with 15 bases left in between. The germline gives CDR1 MDHEN, CDR2 SYDVKM. CDR3 loop: CASGTLLGGYTF. The CDR3 DNA is TGTGCCAGCGGGACCCTCCTCGGGGGCTACACCTTC.